Sequencing of this T cell receptor beta chain was carried out in a study of early T cells in non-severe SARS-CoV-2 infection (dated by TCRdb to about 2021). Some background on the complete study: TCR sequencing used bulk RNA from unsorted whole blood, so alpha and beta chains could not be paired.

Library preparation employed 5' RACE. These reads were obtained on a NextSeq 500. In the TCR library protocol, unique molecular identifiers were attached to individual cDNA molecules to correct for PCR bias and sequencing error. TCR alpha and beta chains were both sequenced, and the abundances of alpha and beta sequences in each sample were closely correlated with each other. From the authors' description of their analysis: Decombinator V4 was used to annotate the V gene, J gene and CDR3 of the TCR sequences. TCRs were defined as expanded if a significant change between any two time points was detected under a Poisson model with p below 0.0001. Abundances of TCRs were expressed as counts per million after normalisation to the total number of TCRs sequenced in each sample. TRAV1-2 paired with TRAJ12, TRAJ20 or TRAJ33 defined MAIT TCRs, while TRAV10 paired with TRAJ18 defined iNKT TCRs. VDJdb, accessed 1 November 2021, was searched for CMV, EBV and SARS-CoV-2 annotated TCRs, with TCRs annotated for multiple antigens excluded. The public sequencing data were trimmed at Q25 with fastp and processed into clonotypes with MiXCR by TCRdb, which kept only in-frame beta chains. One record per CDR3 amino acid sequence lists the most common genes and DNA. TCRdb's processing, not the authors', yielded these V and J calls. Within this sample are 57,000 or so distinct CDR3 sequences, with approximately 12% of them counted one time only. Clones ranked in the top ten supply about 1% of the sample.

Here is what the overall study found, with its caveats: VDJdb matching was skewed toward anti-spike CD8 responses and likely underestimated virus-specific expansions, missing private and CD4 specificities.

About this clonotype itself: The clone's antigen remains unknown. No base quality information exists; no much larger clone differs at one position.

The CDR3 starts with the cysteine, ends with the phenylalanine, and has 13 residues. Only the CDR3 DNA is retained, 39 bases long and in frame from the first base. V and J are truncated by 6 bases and 4 bases respectively, leaving an intervening sequence of 10 bases. CDR1 KGHSH and CDR2 LQKENI are derived from the germline V gene. The study was a case-control design nested within a healthcare worker cohort in London, UK, with weekly nasopharyngeal swab PCR tests and blood sampling. Healthcare workers were recruited during the week of the UK lockdown, between 23 and 31 March 2020, and followed weekly for up to about 15 weeks.

The chain is assembled from TRBV18 and TRBJ1-5; the best D guess is TRBD1, with 5 bases matching. The receptor was derived from an adult who was a healthcare worker with PCR-confirmed SARS-CoV-2 infection or an uninfected control (not recorded which). The donor label of this sample is uncertain. Source: whole blood, taken at baseline. The CDR3 region has the sequence CASSASGNQPQHF. In nucleotides, the sequence is TGTGCCAGCTCCGCATCAGGGAATCAGCCCCAGCATTTT.